Listed below are T cell receptor beta chains from one sample, sequenced in a study of cytomegalovirus exposure and HLA in healthy donors. Some clones are missing from TCRdb's copy, which holds only in-frame ones; the method was immunoSEQ multiplex PCR. The repertoire holds more than 150,000 clones, with under 80% as singletons. What was sequenced was PBMCs. These receptors were taken from a woman aged 25 to 39 in good health and CMV-seropositive. CDR3s include the opening cysteine and the closing phenylalanine or tryptophan. The D gene is left open where the match is weak. Some rows mark clone size as missing; the rest say once, few, many or name a class of expanded clone.

j_call d_call clone_size v_call cdr3_nt cdr3_aa
TRBJ1-5 TRBD1 NA TRBV28 TGTGCCAGCAGCTCCCACCCGGGACAGGGAAATCAGCCCCAGCATTTT CASSSHPGQGNQPQHF
TRBJ2-3 TRBD2 NA TRBV4-3 TGCGCCAGCAGCCGGAGCGGGGTGGCAGATACGCAGTATTTT CASSRSGVADTQYF
TRBJ2-5 TRBD1 few TRBV5-1 TGCGCCAGCAGCCCCGGGACAGCCAACCAAGAGACCCAGTACTTC CASSPGTANQETQYF
TRBJ1-3 NA NA TRBV13 TGTGCCAGCAGCGCTGGAACAGGCTTTGGAAACACCATATATTTT CASSAGTGFGNTIYF
TRBJ2-2 TRBD1 few TRBV5-1 TGCGCCAGCAGCACTGGACAGGGGGCGGTAGGCGGGGAGCTGTTTTTT CASSTGQGAVGGELFF
TRBJ2-7 NA NA TRBV10-2 TGCGCCAGCAGTAGGCCAGGATCCTCCTACGAGCAGTACTTC CASSRPGSSYEQYF
TRBJ1-3 NA NA TRBV30 TGTGCCTGGGTGCAGGGGAGGGTCGGAAACACCATATATTTT CAWVQGRVGNTIYF
TRBJ2-7 TRBD1 few TRBV10-1 TGCGCCACCGGGGACAGCTCCTACGAGCAGTACTTC CATGDSSYEQYF
TRBJ1-5 NA NA TRBV28 TGTGCCAGCAGTTTACTATTCAATCAGCCCCAGCATTTT CASSLLFNQPQHF
TRBJ2-7 NA NA TRBV9 TGTGCCAGCAGCCCCCAAAGTAAGCCCTACGAGCAGTACTTC CASSPQSKPYEQYF
TRBJ2-5 TRBD1 NA TRBV18 TGTGCCAGCTCACCACCGGACCCTACAGGGGGCGCAAGGGAGACCCAGTACTTC CASSPPDPTGGARETQYF
TRBJ2-5 TRBD2 NA TRBV28 TGTGCCAGCAGTTTATGGCTAGCGGGGATGCAAGAGACCCAGTACTTC CASSLWLAGMQETQYF
TRBJ2-1 NA few TRBV5-6 TGTGCCAGCAGCTTGGCGTTGACTGGTCGTGATGAGCAGTTCTTC CASSLALTGRDEQFF
TRBJ2-7 NA NA TRBV30 TGTGCCTGGGGGGACAACTACGAGCAGTACTTC CAWGDNYEQYF
TRBJ2-5 NA NA TRBV6-5 TGTGCCAGCAGTTTCCAGACAGGCCAAGAGACCCAGTACTTC CASSFQTGQETQYF
TRBJ2-1 NA NA TRBV28 TGTGCCAGCATTGGAAAGGGGGATCGAAGCTCCTACAATGAGCAGTTCTTC CASIGKGDRSSYNEQFF
TRBJ1-4 NA once TRBV5-1 TGCGCCAGCAGCCCCACGGGCAGGGAGGATGAAAAACTGTTTTTT CASSPTGREDEKLFF
TRBJ2-3 TRBD2 NA TRBV7-9 TGTGCCAGCAGCCGAGCGGGGAGCACAGATACGCAGTATTTT CASSRAGSTDTQYF
TRBJ1-6 NA NA TRBV6-6 TGTGCCAGCAGTTACTCGAGCAGGGTCGGATATTCACCCCTCCACTTT CASSYSSRVGYSPLHF
TRBJ1-6 TRBD1 NA TRBV6-5 TGTGCCAGCAGGCCCCCGGGACAGGGGAATTCACCCCTCCACTTT CASRPPGQGNSPLHF
TRBJ2-5 TRBD2 few TRBV11-2 TGTGCCAGCAGCTGGGGAGGGGCGCAAGGGGAGACCCAGTACTTC CASSWGGAQGETQYF
TRBJ2-7 TRBD1 few TRBV6-5 TGTGCCAGCAGCTACCGGGGACAGGGAACCTACGAGCAGTACTTC CASSYRGQGTYEQYF
TRBJ2-7 TRBD2 once TRBV7-2 TGTGCCAGCAGCTTGGGAACTAGCGGGGGCTACGAGCAGTACTTC CASSLGTSGGYEQYF
TRBJ1-5 TRBD1 NA TRBV7-2 TGTGCCTCGGGACAGCCCTATAGCAATCAGCCCCAGCATTTT CASGQPYSNQPQHF
TRBJ2-5 NA NA TRBV5-1 TGCGCCAGCAGCTTGGGGTTGGGCAAGTCAGAGACCCAGTACTTC CASSLGLGKSETQYF
TRBJ2-2 NA few TRBV4-2 TGTGCCAGCAGCCAAGAGCATAGCGAGATGAACACCGGGGAGCTGTTTTTT CASSQEHSEMNTGELFF
TRBJ1-2 TRBD1 once TRBV12-5 TGTGCTAGTGGTTTGGTAACAGGGGCGGGGGGCAACTATGGCTACACCTTC CASGLVTGAGGNYGYTF
TRBJ1-4 NA NA TRBV7-6 TGTGCCAGCAGCCTTCGGGGGGGGACGAATGAAAAACTGTTTTTT CASSLRGGTNEKLFF
TRBJ2-2 NA NA TRBV15 TGTGCCACCAGCAGAGATAACCTAGGGGTCACCGGGGAGCTGTTTTTT CATSRDNLGVTGELFF
TRBJ2-7 TRBD1 NA TRBV2 TGTGCCAGCAGTGCAGACAGGGGAGCAGCCTACGAGCAGTACTTC CASSADRGAAYEQYF
TRBJ2-7 NA NA TRBV19 TGTGCCAGTAGTGCGACAGGCTCCTACGAGCAGTACTTC CASSATGSYEQYF
TRBJ2-2 TRBD1 NA TRBV19 TGTGCCAGTAGTATAGATGGGACAGCGAACACCGGGGAGCTGTTTTTT CASSIDGTANTGELFF
TRBJ2-2 TRBD1 NA TRBV5-4 TGTGCCAGCAGCCTAATGGGACAGCCACTAACCTTGAACACCGGGGAGCTGTTTTTT CASSLMGQPLTLNTGELFF
TRBJ2-7 TRBD2 NA TRBV6-1 TGTGCCAGCGGGACGGGGGGGCCCTACGAGCAGTACTTC CASGTGGPYEQYF
TRBJ1-2 TRBD1 NA TRBV4-2 TGTGCCAGCAGCCCTCGGCGGGACAGCCGGCATGGCTACACCTTC CASSPRRDSRHGYTF
TRBJ1-6 NA few TRBV4-2 TGTGCCAGCAGCCATGATGGGAGCTCCTATAATTCACCCCTCCACTTT CASSHDGSSYNSPLHF
TRBJ2-2 NA NA TRBV15 TGTGCCACCAGCAGAGGCGACAGTCTTACCGGGGAGCTGTTTTTT CATSRGDSLTGELFF
TRBJ2-7 TRBD1 NA TRBV11-3 TGTGCCAGCAGCTGGACAGGGGCCCTAGGCGAGCAGTACTTC CASSWTGALGEQYF
TRBJ1-4 TRBD1 NA TRBV10-3 TGTGCCATCAGTGAGTCTTCCGGGACAGGGCACGAAAAACTGTTTTTT CAISESSGTGHEKLFF
TRBJ1-2 NA NA TRBV9 TGTGCCAGCAGCGTAGCGTCAACAGCTAACTATGGCTACACCTTC CASSVASTANYGYTF
TRBJ2-3 NA NA TRBV5-1 TGCGCCAGCAGCTTCTCCACAGATACGCAGTATTTT CASSFSTDTQYF
TRBJ1-1 NA NA TRBV12-5 TGTGCTAGTGGTTTGGGCAGGTCCGGAGGGGCCGTCAGGGTGTTCGAAGCTTTCTTT CASGLGRSGGAVRVFEAFF
TRBJ2-5 NA NA TRBV28 TGTGCCAGCAGTTTCGGGAAGACCCAGTACTTC CASSFGKTQYF
TRBJ2-5 TRBD2 NA TRBV27 TGTGCCAGCAGTTTATCGAGGCTAGCGGGGGGGGGCGGGTCGACCCAGTACTTC CASSLSRLAGGGGSTQYF
TRBJ2-3 NA NA TRBV7-9 TGTGCCAGCAGCTTAGGTGGTCAGGGACAAAGAGATACGCAGTATTTT CASSLGGQGQRDTQYF
TRBJ2-3 NA NA TRBV11-2 TGTGCCAGCAGCTTAGGTCTTGGGACTTCCAACCCTGCAGATACGCAGTATTTT CASSLGLGTSNPADTQYF
TRBJ1-1 NA NA TRBV9 TGTGCCAGCAGCGCGGGGGTGATGAACACTGAAGCTTTCTTT CASSAGVMNTEAFF
TRBJ1-6 TRBD1 NA TRBV6-1 TGTGCCAGCACCCGCCCGGGACAGGCGGATTCACCCCTCCACTTT CASTRPGQADSPLHF
TRBJ1-3 NA few TRBV21-1 TGTGCCAGCAGCAAAGTATGTGGGGAGCGACAGGGCGCTAACTCTGGAAACACCATATATTTT CASSKVCGERQGANSGNTIYF
TRBJ2-1 NA NA TRBV7-8 TGTGCCAGCAGCTTAGCCTGGGGGGAGCGTTATTCCGGGGAGCAGTTCTTC CASSLAWGERYSGEQFF